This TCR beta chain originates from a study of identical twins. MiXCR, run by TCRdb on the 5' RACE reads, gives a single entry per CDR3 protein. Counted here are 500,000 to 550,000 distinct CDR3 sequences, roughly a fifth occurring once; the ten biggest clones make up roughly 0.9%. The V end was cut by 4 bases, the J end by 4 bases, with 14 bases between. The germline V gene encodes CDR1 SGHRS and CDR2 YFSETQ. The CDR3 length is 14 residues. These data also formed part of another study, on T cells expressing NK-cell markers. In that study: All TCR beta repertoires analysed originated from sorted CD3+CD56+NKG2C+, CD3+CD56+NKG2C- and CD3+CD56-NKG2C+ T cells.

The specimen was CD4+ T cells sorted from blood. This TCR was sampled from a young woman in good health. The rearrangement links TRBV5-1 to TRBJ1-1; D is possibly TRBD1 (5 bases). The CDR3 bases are TGCGCCAGCAGCGGGGGTCCATTGAGCACTGAAGCTTTCTTT. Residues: CASSGGPLSTEAFF.